This T cell receptor (beta chain) was sequenced in a study of T cell repertoires in cytomegalovirus infection. As for the study in general: The public TCR beta signatures pointed to both CMV infection and matching HLA type.

One entry per CDR3 protein results from TCRdb running MiXCR on the reads. The sample includes roughly 230,000 distinct CDR3 sequences, approximately 7% of them seen just once. This clonotype was seen a handful of times. No antigen is known for it. The ends were cut back, 5 bases at V and 3 bases at J, with 20 bases in the middle. The CDR3 spans 15 residues. Per the germline V gene, CDR1 is GTSNPN and CDR2 is SVGIG (reference sequence). Study-wide findings and caveats: CMV-specific HLA-C-restricted TCR beta clonotypes dominated the ex vivo response. Of the TCR beta families, the public ones yielded a cumulative frequency that identified carriers of CMV plus the relevant HLA.

This receptor was obtained from a human donor in good health (CMV status not recorded). Some clones in this sample may be carry-over from other donors' samples. V gene TRBV30 combines with J gene TRBJ2-7; D not certain. The specimen was PBMCs. CDR3 region: CAWGPAPESLYEQYF. In nucleotides, the CDR3 is TGTGCCTGGGGTCCGGCCCCCGAATCTCTCTACGAGCAGTACTTC.